Listed below are T cell receptor beta chains from one sample, sequenced in a study of blood T cell repertoires in COVID-19. Libraries were prepared by immunoSEQ multiplex PCR; TCRdb keeps only in-frame clonotypes and omits some of them. The repertoire holds 50,000 to 60,000 clones, with roughly 89% as singletons. The specimen was peripheral blood. These receptors were collected from a human donor in a cohort sampled during active COVID-19. Both conserved end residues are part of each CDR3. A D gene is named only where the DNA matches it firmly. The listing skips clone size in some rows; elsewhere it reads once, few, many or a size class.

TRBV24-1,TRBJ2-1,15,.,.,TGTGCCACCAGTGATTTCGGGGGACGCGGCAATGAGCAGTTCTTC,CATSDFGGRGNEQFF
TRBV9,TRBJ2-1,15,.,TRBD2,TGTGCCAGCAGCGTAAGCGGGGGGGATTACAATGAGCAGTTCTTC,CASSVSGGDYNEQFF
TRBV19,TRBJ2-1,14,.,.,TGTGCCAGTAGGGTCAGGGGGGTAGGGAATGAGCAGTTCTTC,CASRVRGVGNEQFF
TRBV5-1,TRBJ2-5,14,.,TRBD2,TGCGCCAGCAGCTTACTGCGGGGGAGGGAGACCCAGTACTTC,CASSLLRGRETQYF
TRBV5-4,TRBJ2-5,13,few,.,TGTGCCAGCAGCTTGCCGGGGATAAAGACCCAGTACTTC,CASSLPGIKTQYF
TRBV6-5,TRBJ2-5,15,.,TRBD2,TGTGCCAGCAGTTGGCAAATAGCGGGAGATATGACCCAGTACTTC,CASSWQIAGDMTQYF
TRBV5-1,TRBJ2-5,17,.,TRBD2,TGCGCCAGCAGCTCCCGGACTAGCGGGGACCCTAGGGAGACCCAGTACTTC,CASSSRTSGDPRETQYF
TRBV18,TRBJ2-1,13,.,.,TGTGCCAGCTCACTCGGGGACTTAAATGAGCAGTTCTTC,CASSLGDLNEQFF
TRBV30,TRBJ2-3,15,.,.,TGTGCCTGGAGTTTTGCGGCTACTAGCACAGATACGCAGTATTTT,CAWSFAATSTDTQYF
TRBV21-1,TRBJ1-4,17,once,.,TGTGCCAGCAGCAAAGCGCAAAATCGGGACAGGGCAGAAAAACTGTTTTTT,CASSKAQNRDRAEKLFF
TRBV11-3,TRBJ1-1,15,.,TRBD1,TGTGCCAGCAGCGTCGGACAGGGATTGAACACTGAAGCTTTCTTT,CASSVGQGLNTEAFF
TRBV6-1,TRBJ2-3,13,.,.,TGTGCCAGCAGTGAATGGGGGCCAGATACGCAGTATTTT,CASSEWGPDTQYF
TRBV21-1,TRBJ2-7,12,.,.,TGTGCCAGCAGCGCAGGGTCCTACGAGCAGTACTTC,CASSAGSYEQYF
TRBV6-5,TRBJ1-2,11,once,TRBD1,TGTGCCAGCCGACAGGGATCAGGCTACACCTTC,CASRQGSGYTF
TRBV18,TRBJ1-1,14,.,TRBD1,TGTGCCAGCTCACCGGGGACAGGGAGGACTGAAGCTTTCTTT,CASSPGTGRTEAFF
TRBV19,TRBJ2-2,14,.,TRBD1,TGTGCCAGTAGTATTCAGGGGGCGATCGGGGAGCTGTTTTTT,CASSIQGAIGELFF
TRBV6-6,TRBJ2-7,14,.,.,TGTGCCAGCAGTTACGGCGGGACTTCTCGCGAGCAGTACTTC,CASSYGGTSREQYF
TRBV7-3,TRBJ2-5,18,.,TRBD2,TGTGCCAGCAGCTCCGGACTAGCGGGAGGATGGGGCCAAGAGACCCAGTACTTC,CASSSGLAGGWGQETQYF
TRBV27,TRBJ2-7,16,.,.,TGTGCCAGCAGTGGGGGCGGCGGTCCTAGCTCCTACGAGCAGTACTTC,CASSGGGGPSSYEQYF
TRBV28,TRBJ1-2,12,.,.,TGTGCCAGCAGTTTGGGACTCTTTGGCTACACCTTC,CASSLGLFGYTF
TRBV19,TRBJ2-1,15,.,.,TGTGCCAGTAGTATGGTGGACATAGGTTGGAATGAGCAGTTCTTC,CASSMVDIGWNEQFF
TRBV18,TRBJ2-5,14,.,TRBD2,TGTGCCAGCTCAACGACTAGCGGACAAGAGACCCAGTACTTC,CASSTTSGQETQYF
TRBV9,TRBJ2-1,13,.,.,TGTGCCAGCAGCTCCGGTGAACCCGATGAGCAGTTCTTC,CASSSGEPDEQFF
TRBV28,TRBJ1-2,18,.,TRBD1,TGTGCCAGCACCTCGATTCCGGGACAGGGGTATCAGAGCTATGGCTACACCTTC,CASTSIPGQGYQSYGYTF
TRBV30,TRBJ1-6,18,.,TRBD1,TGTGCCTGGAAGCCGGAAGGGGGCATAGGGGCCTATAATTCACCCCTCCACTTT,CAWKPEGGIGAYNSPLHF
TRBV19,TRBJ2-1,16,.,TRBD1,TGTGCCAGTAGTATAGCGGGACAGGGGCCCTCGGGGGAGCAGTTCTTC,CASSIAGQGPSGEQFF
TRBV5-1,TRBJ2-1,16,.,TRBD2,TGCGCCAGCAGCCCCGTAGCGGGGGGGCCGGAAAATGAGCAGTTCTTC,CASSPVAGGPENEQFF
TRBV6-5,TRBJ1-6,14,.,.,TGTGCCAGCAGATTCGGGGACATGGGTTCACCCCTCCACTTT,CASRFGDMGSPLHF
TRBV19,TRBJ1-5,14,.,TRBD1,TGTGCCAGTAGTATCGGGACAGCCAATCAGCCCCAGCATTTT,CASSIGTANQPQHF
TRBV19,TRBJ1-2,14,.,TRBD1,TGTGCCAGTAGTAAGACAGGGGGGGACTATGGCTACACCTTC,CASSKTGGDYGYTF
TRBV28,TRBJ2-7,14,.,TRBD2,TGTGCCAGCACCTCTAGCGGGCCCTCCTACGAGCAGTACTTC,CASTSSGPSYEQYF
TRBV28,TRBJ1-1,14,.,.,TGTGCCAGCAGCTGGGGGGGGGAAGACACTGAAGCTTTCTTT,CASSWGGEDTEAFF
TRBV19,TRBJ1-2,12,.,.,TGTGCCAGTAGATCGTGGGCTGATGGCTACACCTTC,CASRSWADGYTF
TRBV6-5,TRBJ2-1,13,.,.,TGTGCCAGCAGCCGAGGACATCCCAATGAGCAGTTCTTC,CASSRGHPNEQFF
TRBV19,TRBJ2-2,16,once,TRBD1,TGTGCCAGTAGTATAATAGGACAGGGGGCCGCCGGGGAGCTGTTTTTT,CASSIIGQGAAGELFF
TRBV19,TRBJ1-5,17,few,.,TGTGCCAGTAGTATAGCCACGGGGGGACGTAGCAATCAGCCCCAGCATTTT,CASSIATGGRSNQPQHF
TRBV19,TRBJ2-7,15,.,TRBD1,TGTGCCAGTAGACCTACTACAGGGGCAACCTACGAGCAGTACTTC,CASRPTTGATYEQYF
TRBV2,TRBJ2-3,15,.,TRBD2,TGTGCCAGCACCTCCAGCCCCCTAGCGGCAGATACGCAGTATTTT,CASTSSPLAADTQYF
TRBV7-2,TRBJ1-1,15,.,.,TGTGCCAGCAAGGGGCTGGGGGGGATGAACACTGAAGCTTTCTTT,CASKGLGGMNTEAFF
TRBV9,TRBJ1-4,15,.,TRBD1,TGTGCCAGCAGCGACCCCGGACAGGGTAATGAAAAACTGTTTTTT,CASSDPGQGNEKLFF
TRBV7-2,TRBJ2-1,15,.,.,TGTGCCAGCAGCTTGGGCGGGCCCAACTACAATGAGCAGTTCTTC,CASSLGGPNYNEQFF
TRBV5-4,TRBJ1-2,17,.,.,TGTGCCAGCAGCTTGGAAGGTGGGGAGATTCAATTCTATGGCTACACCTTC,CASSLEGGEIQFYGYTF
TRBV7-9,TRBJ1-6,14,.,.,TGTGCCAGCAGCTTAGAACAGTATAATTCACCCCTCCACTTT,CASSLEQYNSPLHF
TRBV30,TRBJ1-1,15,.,TRBD1,TGTGCCTGGATGGAGGGGGGACAGGGGAACACTGAAGCTTTCTTT,CAWMEGGQGNTEAFF
TRBV18,TRBJ2-3,15,.,TRBD2,TGTGCCAGCTCCCCGACTAGCGGAAGCACAGATACGCAGTATTTT,CASSPTSGSTDTQYF
TRBV6-5,TRBJ1-4,14,.,TRBD1,TGTGCCAGCAGACCAGGGGGCCCGGGTGAAAAACTGTTTTTT,CASRPGGPGEKLFF
TRBV6-5,TRBJ1-5,15,.,.,TGTGCCAGCAGTCCCCCGGGACATAGCAATCAGCCCCAGCATTTT,CASSPPGHSNQPQHF
TRBV7-2,TRBJ1-1,13,.,.,TGTGCCAGCAGTATGGGGGGGAGGAGTGAAGCTTTCTTT,CASSMGGRSEAFF